This TCR beta chain was identified during a study of regulatory T cells in long-lasting Graves disease. Broader study findings: Persistent disease exhibited a predilection for TRBV28, TRBJ1-2 and TRBJ2-5. A greater number of public clonotypes (approximately 2,700) was shared by persistent patients than by new patients (just over 950).

TCR beta libraries were built with iRepertoire HTBI primers and Arm-PCR of CDR3 regions. In the original workflow: Identified segments across samples numbered some 62 TRBV and 14 to 15 TRBJ. MiXCR, applied by TCRdb to the multiplex PCR reads, yields one record per CDR3 protein. For this entry, the V and J calls and clone size follow TCRdb and not the study's own pipeline. Counted here are over 450,000 distinct CDR3 sequences, under 25% occurring once; the ten biggest clones make up about 7%. The CDR3 has 15 amino acids. Trimming cost V 3 bases and J 1 base; bases outside gene matches: 3. Germline V gene data show CDR1 as MGHRA and CDR2 as YSYEKL. Time point of the sample: persistent/refractory GD, antithyroid drugs over 5 years with positive TRAb. TCR sequences were obtained from RNA taken from PBMCs. It was an endocrinology department in Xi'an, China, that provided the patients. With regard to this clonotype: Its specificity is not known.

The specimen was peripheral blood mononuclear cells (PBMCs), collected when the disease was refractory, from a patient treated with antithyroid drugs. This chain joins TRBV4-1 and TRBJ1-5; 7 bases agree with TRBD1. The TCR sequence derives from a female donor with Graves disease. In DNA, the CDR3 is TGCGCCAGCAGCCATCACAGGGGAAGCAATCAGCCCCAGCATTTT. This encodes CASSHHRGSNQPQHF.